The rows below give T cell receptor beta chains drawn from one sample of a study of blood T cells in healthy people across ages. TCRdb reprocessed the 5' RACE reads via MiXCR and lists one record per CDR3 protein. The table lists 500,000 to 600,000 distinct CDR3 sequences, approximately 25% of them singletons. The sample consisted of blood. The origin of the receptors is a woman in her 70s in good health. Each CDR3 is given without its conserved first and last residue. Each record gives: J gene, V gene, CDR3 protein.

j_gene: TRBJ1-2; v_gene: TRBV5-1; CDR3aa: ASSDTWDGYT
j_gene: TRBJ1-2; v_gene: TRBV6-5; CDR3aa: ASSYSRQGAGGYT
j_gene: TRBJ2-1; v_gene: TRBV7-2; CDR3aa: AGSAQSGGGRDEQF
j_gene: TRBJ2-1; v_gene: TRBV7-9; CDR3aa: ASSPSTGNTVYNEQF
j_gene: TRBJ1-6; v_gene: TRBV11-3; CDR3aa: ASSFGSRPLH
j_gene: TRBJ1-4; v_gene: TRBV5-1; CDR3aa: ASRPGQNEKLF
j_gene: TRBJ2-7; v_gene: TRBV12-3/TRBV12-4; CDR3aa: ASSSPGDGTSGVRGYEQY
j_gene: TRBJ1-6; v_gene: TRBV7-9; CDR3aa: ASSPRGQNNSPLH
j_gene: TRBJ2-2; v_gene: TRBV12-3/TRBV12-4; CDR3aa: ASSRFAVNTGELF
j_gene: TRBJ1-1; v_gene: TRBV20-1; CDR3aa: SVNNRVEAF
j_gene: NA; v_gene: TRBV7-3; CDR3aa: ASSTQGHNEQF
j_gene: NA; v_gene: TRBV20-1; CDR3aa: SAHERAYNEQF
j_gene: TRBJ1-2; v_gene: TRBV20-1; CDR3aa: SAGDRGRGYP
j_gene: TRBJ1-2; v_gene: TRBV6-6; CDR3aa: ASSYFLPGSYGYT
j_gene: TRBJ2-1; v_gene: TRBV7-6; CDR3aa: ASSFSASGAKNEQF
j_gene: TRBJ1-4; v_gene: TRBV29-1; CDR3aa: SVEEGQAGREKLF
j_gene: TRBJ2-4; v_gene: TRBV2; CDR3aa: ASSRLAAKNIQY
j_gene: TRBJ2-7; v_gene: TRBV7-9; CDR3aa: ASSLFGILDRSYEQY
j_gene: TRBJ2-1; v_gene: TRBV12-3/TRBV12-4; CDR3aa: ASSLSAGVMYNEQF
j_gene: TRBJ1-2; v_gene: TRBV29-1; CDR3aa: SAAGQGPYT
j_gene: TRBJ2-3; v_gene: TRBV29-1; CDR3aa: SVRGRSGTDTRY
j_gene: TRBJ1-4; v_gene: TRBV27; CDR3aa: ASSSYTPTNEKLF
j_gene: TRBJ1-4; v_gene: TRBV2; CDR3aa: ASSELRGDSEKLF
j_gene: TRBJ2-7; v_gene: TRBV7-6; CDR3aa: ASSLLSGVVVYEQY
j_gene: TRBJ2-5; v_gene: TRBV20-1; CDR3aa: SARTGGRAQETQY
j_gene: TRBJ2-7; v_gene: TRBV20-1; CDR3aa: SARSGGGGVNTYEQH
j_gene: TRBJ2-5; v_gene: TRBV20-1; CDR3aa: SAHIGVAKTQY
j_gene: TRBJ2-5; v_gene: TRBV12-5; CDR3aa: ASGLGLAGTPTETQY
j_gene: TRBJ2-5; v_gene: TRBV5-1; CDR3aa: ASGLFQGSEGETQY
j_gene: TRBJ2-7; v_gene: TRBV5-1; CDR3aa: ASSKSGNPNEQY
j_gene: TRBJ1-5; v_gene: TRBV25-1; CDR3aa: ASSDLDGVHQH
j_gene: TRBJ1-5; v_gene: TRBV7-9; CDR3aa: ASSSTSGSNQPQH
j_gene: TRBJ2-5; v_gene: TRBV3-1; CDR3aa: ASSQDRGWEPETQY
j_gene: TRBJ2-1; v_gene: TRBV9; CDR3aa: ASSAPGGLAIEQF
j_gene: NA; v_gene: TRBV7-2; CDR3aa: ASSLVGTGGAEQF
j_gene: TRBJ2-5; v_gene: TRBV7-9; CDR3aa: ASSSTKQTQY
j_gene: TRBJ2-5; v_gene: TRBV12-3/TRBV12-4; CDR3aa: ASSLGQKGTQY
j_gene: TRBJ2-5; v_gene: TRBV6-1; CDR3aa: ATTPRETQY
j_gene: TRBJ1-5; v_gene: TRBV20-1; CDR3aa: SAMGHNQPQH
j_gene: TRBJ1-2; v_gene: TRBV12-3/TRBV12-4; CDR3aa: ASTYQGDFGYT
j_gene: NA; v_gene: TRBV25-1; CDR3aa: ASSEFRTSGGYNEQF
j_gene: TRBJ2-5; v_gene: TRBV5-1; CDR3aa: ASSLSGPYQETQY
j_gene: TRBJ2-3; v_gene: TRBV28; CDR3aa: ASSEPGLAGGGADTQY
j_gene: TRBJ2-7; v_gene: TRBV6-4; CDR3aa: ASSPGLGYEQY
j_gene: TRBJ2-3; v_gene: TRBV20-1; CDR3aa: SARDEGRGRADTQY
j_gene: TRBJ2-1; v_gene: TRBV4-1; CDR3aa: ASSLDDQGALEKQF
j_gene: TRBJ2-7; v_gene: TRBV19; CDR3aa: ASSIGTFYEQY
j_gene: TRBJ2-5; v_gene: TRBV6-6; CDR3aa: ASRWTSEETQY
j_gene: TRBJ2-5; v_gene: TRBV5-1; CDR3aa: ASSEGITVQETQY
j_gene: TRBJ2-2; v_gene: TRBV7-9; CDR3aa: ASSPAGVNTGELF
j_gene: TRBJ2-7; v_gene: TRBV4-3; CDR3aa: ASSHRTSGEQY
j_gene: TRBJ1-1; v_gene: TRBV6-2/TRBV6-3; CDR3aa: ASDAGLRRTEAF
j_gene: TRBJ1-2; v_gene: TRBV6-1; CDR3aa: ASSVQQGANYGYT
j_gene: TRBJ2-1; v_gene: TRBV20-1; CDR3aa: SAYRQGIYNEQF
j_gene: TRBJ1-6; v_gene: TRBV5-1; CDR3aa: ASSPQKRPNSPLH
j_gene: TRBJ1-1; v_gene: TRBV12-3/TRBV12-4; CDR3aa: ASRPTQGARAF
j_gene: TRBJ1-2; v_gene: TRBV5-1; CDR3aa: ASSPGGPGYT
j_gene: TRBJ2-1; v_gene: TRBV7-9; CDR3aa: ASNRRDRSQLY
j_gene: TRBJ1-5; v_gene: TRBV6-5; CDR3aa: GSRRTGGSNQPQH